Reported below is one TCR beta chain. Antigen: not known. Here immunoSEQ multiplex PCR was the method, and the copy in TCRdb shows in-frame clones only, minus some. Found here are around 150,000 clones, 90% of them singletons; the top ten hold about 6.5%. Unmatched junction bases numbered 7, after V lost 5 bases and J lost 1 base. This CDR3 is 18 amino acids long. Looked up from germline, CDR1 is SEHNR and CDR2 is FQNEAQ (reference sequence). This specimen comes from a study of T cell responses to AZD1222 COVID-19 vaccine. The study's findings and limits: Only 5 or 6 people who got AZD1222 tested seropositive at baseline.

The clonotype comes from an adult who received the AZD1222 COVID-19 vaccine. The sequences come from peripheral blood, collected 28 days after the second AZD1222 dose. The V and J genes are TRBV7-9 and TRBJ2-2, with 13 bases matching TRBD2. The CDR3 DNA is TGTGCCAGCAGCCTCGGGACTAGCGGGGCCGAGAACACCGGGGAGCTGTTTTTT. It is translated as CASSLGTSGAENTGELFF.